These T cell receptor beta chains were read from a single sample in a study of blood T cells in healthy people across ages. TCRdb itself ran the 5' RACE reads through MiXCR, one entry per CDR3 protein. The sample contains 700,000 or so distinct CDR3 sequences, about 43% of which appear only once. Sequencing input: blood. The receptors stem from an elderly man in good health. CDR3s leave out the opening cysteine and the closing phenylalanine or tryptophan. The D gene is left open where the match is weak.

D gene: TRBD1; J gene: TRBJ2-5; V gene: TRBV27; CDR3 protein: ASSFGTGGETQY
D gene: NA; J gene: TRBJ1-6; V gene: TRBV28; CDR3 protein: ASRGTYNSPLH
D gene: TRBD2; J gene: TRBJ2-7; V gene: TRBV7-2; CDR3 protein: ASSTQAGETYEQY
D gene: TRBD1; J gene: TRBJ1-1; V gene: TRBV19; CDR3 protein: ASSSRAGQGEAF
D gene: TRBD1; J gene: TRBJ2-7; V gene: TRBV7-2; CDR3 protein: ASSSRTGGSYEQY
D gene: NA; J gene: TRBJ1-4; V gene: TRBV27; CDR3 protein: ASSKLFDRTTNEKLF
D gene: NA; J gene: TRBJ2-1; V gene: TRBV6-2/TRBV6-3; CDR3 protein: ASSPSWVADEQF
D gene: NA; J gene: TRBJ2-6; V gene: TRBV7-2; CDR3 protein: ASPLVPGANVLT
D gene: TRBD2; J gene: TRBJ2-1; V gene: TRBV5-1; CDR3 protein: ASSSPAGNNNEQF
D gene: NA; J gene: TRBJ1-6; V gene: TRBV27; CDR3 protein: ASSRKSSSYNSPLH
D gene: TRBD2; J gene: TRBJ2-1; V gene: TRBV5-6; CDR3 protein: ASSQGLAHINNEQF
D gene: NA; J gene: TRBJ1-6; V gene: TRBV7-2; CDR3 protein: ASSSQVGINNSPLH
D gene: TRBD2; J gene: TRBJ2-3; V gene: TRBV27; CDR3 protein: ASSHLGGGGTDTQY
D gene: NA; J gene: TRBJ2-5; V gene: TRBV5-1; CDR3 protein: ASSSRWGQETQY
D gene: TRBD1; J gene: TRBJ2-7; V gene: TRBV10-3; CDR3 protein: AISPTGDRGYEQY
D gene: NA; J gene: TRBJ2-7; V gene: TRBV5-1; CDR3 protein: ASSPARGRTPPHEQY
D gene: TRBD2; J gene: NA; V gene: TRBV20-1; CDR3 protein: SARLIGTSGGGEQY
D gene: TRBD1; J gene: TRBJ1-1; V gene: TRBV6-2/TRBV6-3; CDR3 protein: ASSSPDRGKTEAF
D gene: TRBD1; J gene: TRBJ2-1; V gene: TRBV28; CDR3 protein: ASSSRGTGTFRSGF
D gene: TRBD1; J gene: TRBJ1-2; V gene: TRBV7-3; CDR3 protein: ASSQTGGTGYGYT
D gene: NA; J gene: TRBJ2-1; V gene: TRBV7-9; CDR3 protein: ASTRGERPLGEQF
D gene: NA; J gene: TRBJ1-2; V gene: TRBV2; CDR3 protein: ALGEGPFSGYT
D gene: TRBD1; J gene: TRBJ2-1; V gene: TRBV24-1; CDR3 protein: ATSDLRDSGYNEQF
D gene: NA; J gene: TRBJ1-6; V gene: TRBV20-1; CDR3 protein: SAPSGVRARSYNSPLH
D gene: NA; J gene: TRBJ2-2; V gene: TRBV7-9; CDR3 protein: ASSLRGLIGELF
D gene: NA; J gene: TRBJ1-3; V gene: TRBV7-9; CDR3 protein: ASSLYFPSASGNTIY
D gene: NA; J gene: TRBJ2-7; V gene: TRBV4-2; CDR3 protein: ASSQTGVVYEQY
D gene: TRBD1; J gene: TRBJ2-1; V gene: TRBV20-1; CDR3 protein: SARSRGSGGGQF
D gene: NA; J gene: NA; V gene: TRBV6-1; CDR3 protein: ASSSAGYEQY
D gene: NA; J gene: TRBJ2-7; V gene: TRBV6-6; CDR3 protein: ASSPATEQY
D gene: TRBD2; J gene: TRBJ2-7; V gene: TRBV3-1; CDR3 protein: ASSPMASGSSEQY
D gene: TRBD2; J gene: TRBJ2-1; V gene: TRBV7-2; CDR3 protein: ASSLAGTSSYNEQF
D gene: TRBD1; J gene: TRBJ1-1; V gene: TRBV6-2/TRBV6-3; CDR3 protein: ASSYPIGTGYMNTEAF
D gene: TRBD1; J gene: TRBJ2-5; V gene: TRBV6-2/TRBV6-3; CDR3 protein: ASSYGDRGNQATQY
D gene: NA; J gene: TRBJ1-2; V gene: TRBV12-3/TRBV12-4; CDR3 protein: ASRGPGAYGYT
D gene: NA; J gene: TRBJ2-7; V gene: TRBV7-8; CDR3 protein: ASSLVGRGTYEQY
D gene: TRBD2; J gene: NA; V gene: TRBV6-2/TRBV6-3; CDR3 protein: ASSPSGGPPNIQY
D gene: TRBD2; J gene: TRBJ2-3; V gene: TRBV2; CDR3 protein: ASIRTSGSRTDTQY
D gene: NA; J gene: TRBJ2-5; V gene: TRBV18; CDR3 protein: ASSPGWGQETQY
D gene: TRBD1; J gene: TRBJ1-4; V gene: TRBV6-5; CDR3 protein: ASSYGDRGEKLF